This T cell receptor (beta chain) was retrieved from a study of blood T cells in healthy people across ages. V was pared by 6 bases and J by 0 bases, with 4 bases of the junction left unmatched. Germline assignment: CDR1 MNHEY and CDR2 SMNVEV (reference sequence). The CDR3 length is 15 residues. Combining a sample-barcoded 5' primer with a J-beta primer mix, a second PCR ran for roughly 6 to 11 cycles. Each CDR3 protein is one row after TCRdb ran MiXCR on the 5' RACE reads. The sample yields about 730,000 distinct CDR3 sequences, more than 40% seen once. This clonotype has only a few counts. The material sequenced was blood. The chain links TRBV27 to TRBJ2-7, with 11 bases fitting TRBD1. The receptor comes from an older woman in good health. CDR3 sequence (DNA): TGTGCCAGCAGGATCGGGACAGGGGGCTCCTACGAGCAGTACTTC. It translates to CASRIGTGGSYEQYF.